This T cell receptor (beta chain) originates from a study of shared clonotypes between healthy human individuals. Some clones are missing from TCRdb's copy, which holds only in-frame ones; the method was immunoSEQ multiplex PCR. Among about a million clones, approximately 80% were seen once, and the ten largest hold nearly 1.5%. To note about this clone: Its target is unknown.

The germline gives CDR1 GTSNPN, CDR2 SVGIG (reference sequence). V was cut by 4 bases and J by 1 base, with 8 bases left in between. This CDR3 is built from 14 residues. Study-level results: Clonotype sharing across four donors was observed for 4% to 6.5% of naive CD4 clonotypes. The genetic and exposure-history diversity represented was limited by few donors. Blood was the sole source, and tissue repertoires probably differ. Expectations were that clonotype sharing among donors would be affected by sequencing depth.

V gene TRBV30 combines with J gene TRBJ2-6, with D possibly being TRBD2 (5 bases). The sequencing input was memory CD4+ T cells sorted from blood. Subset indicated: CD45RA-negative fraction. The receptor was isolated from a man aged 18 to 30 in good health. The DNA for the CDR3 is TGTGCCTGGACGGGGATATCTGGGGCCAACGTCCTGACTTTC. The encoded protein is CAWTGISGANVLTF. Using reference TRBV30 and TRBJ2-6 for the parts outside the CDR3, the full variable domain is SQTIHQWPATLVQPVGSPLSLECTVEGTSNPNLYWYRQAAGRGLQLLFYSVGIGQISSEVPQNLSASRPQDRQFILSSKKLLLSDSGFYLCAWTGISGANVLTFGAGSRLTVL.